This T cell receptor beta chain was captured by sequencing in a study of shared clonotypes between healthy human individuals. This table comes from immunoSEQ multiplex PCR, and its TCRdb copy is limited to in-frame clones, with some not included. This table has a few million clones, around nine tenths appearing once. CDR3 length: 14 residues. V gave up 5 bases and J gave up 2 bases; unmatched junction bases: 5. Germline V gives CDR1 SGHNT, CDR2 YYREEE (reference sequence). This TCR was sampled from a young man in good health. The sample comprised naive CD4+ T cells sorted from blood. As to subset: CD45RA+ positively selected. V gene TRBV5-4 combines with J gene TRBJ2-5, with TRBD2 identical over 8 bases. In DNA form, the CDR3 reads TGTGCCAGCAGTCAAGGACTAGCACAAGAGACCCAGTACTTC. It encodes CASSQGLAQETQYF.